Following are 26 T cell receptor beta chains from one sample sequenced in a study of blood T cell repertoires in COVID-19. Measured with immunoSEQ multiplex PCR; TCRdb has only the in-frame clones, and not every one. The sample records 150,000 to 200,000 clones, approximately 86% being singletons. The sequencing input was peripheral blood. The receptors stem from a woman over 75 with COVID-19, enrolled during active disease.

The rearrangement joins TRBV7-2 to TRBJ1-6; 10 nucleotides agree with TRBD1. The CDR3 loop spans 15 amino acids. CDR1 and CDR2 (germline): SGHTA, FQGNSA. The J segment lost 7 bases and the V segment lost 5 bases, leaving 5 bases of the junction unmatched. CDR3 region: CASSTDRGRNSPLHF. The CDR3 DNA follows: TGTGCCAGCAGCACAGACAGGGGGCGGAATTCACCCCTCCACTTT.

The J gene is TRBJ2-1, the V gene TRBV3-1 (or the pseudogene TRBV3-2); D is uncertain. The length of the CDR3 is 17 residues. Looked up from germline, CDR1 is LGHDT and CDR2 is YNNKEL (reference sequence). The V end lost 1 base, the J end lost 0 bases, and 13 bases lay between the germline ends. CDR3 in amino acids: CASSQGGALSSYNEQFF. For the CDR3, the DNA is TGTGCCAGCAGCCAAGGAGGAGCCCTTAGCTCCTACAATGAGCAGTTCTTC.

The V gene is TRBV5-5, the J gene TRBJ2-2, with 7 nucleotides matching TRBD2. The CDR3 extends over 17 amino acids. In germline, CDR1 is SGHKS, CDR2 YYEKEE (reference sequence). V shed 4 bases, J shed 5 bases, and the junction held 14 bases outside the gene matches. The DNA of the CDR3 is TGTGCCAGCAGCCTGGTCCGCGGGGGTCCAGGGACCGGGGAGCTGTTTTTT. This sequence encodes CASSLVRGGPGTGELFF.

The rearrangement uses TRBV6-5 and TRBJ1-4; a weak D match, TRBD1 (5 bases). This CDR3 has 15 residues. CDR1 MNHEY and CDR2 SVGAGI come from the germline V gene. The germline V and J ends were trimmed by 4 bases and 7 bases, with 16 bases remaining between them. Written as DNA, the CDR3 is TGTGCCAGCAGTTCCGTACCTCGAAGGGGTGAAAAACTGTTTTTT. The encoded protein is CASSSVPRRGEKLFF.

The chain uses TRBV18 and TRBJ2-5; TRBD1 agrees at 10 bases. The CDR3 sequence is 14 residues long. The V gene end was trimmed by 4 bases and the J gene end by 5 bases; junction bases not matched to a gene: 4. CDR1 KGHSH and CDR2 LQKENI come from the germline V gene. DNA of the CDR3: TGTGCCAGCTCACAGGGACAGGGGATGGAGACCCAGTACTTC. Translating gives CASSQGQGMETQYF.

The rearrangement joins TRBV24-1 to TRBJ2-7; 9 bases agree with TRBD1. J gave up 2 bases and V 2 bases, and 3 bases lay outside the gene matches. Germline CDR1 KGHDR, CDR2 SFDVKD. This CDR3 is 15 amino acids long. The CDR3 DNA is TGTGCCACCAGTGATTCAGGGACAGGGCCCTACGAGCAGTACTTC. Translated: CATSDSGTGPYEQYF.

The rearrangement links TRBV28 to TRBJ1-1; the D gene is possibly TRBD1 (6 bases). This CDR3 has 15 amino acids. Trimming cost V 3 bases and J 3 bases, with 14 bases left between them. Per germline, CDR1 MDHEN and CDR2 SYDVKM. The CDR3 nucleotides are TGTGCCAGCAGTTTGTACGGGGGGCATGACACTGAAGCTTTCTTT. This codes for CASSLYGGHDTEAFF.

This clone was picked up one time. The chain recombines TRBV6-6 with TRBJ1-2; possible D gene TRBD1, 6 bases. Trimming removed 7 bases from V and 8 bases from J, with 17 bases in between. Germline CDR1 reads MNHNY; CDR2 reads SVGAGI (reference sequence). There are 13 residues in the CDR3. CDR3: CASIYGGRAGYTF. The CDR3 nucleotides read TGTGCCAGCATCTATGGGGGCAGGGCAGGCTACACCTTC.

This clone was seen a handful of times. The J gene is TRBJ1-5, the V gene TRBV19; the D is unclear. V lost 6 bases and J lost 5, with 17 bases in between. CDR1 is LNHDA, CDR2 SQIVND, per germline (reference sequence). The CDR3 length is 15 residues. CDR3 sequence (DNA): TGTGCCAGTAGGGGAGGAGGAAAGGCGGATCAGCCCCAGCATTTT. Protein product: CASRGGGKADQPQHF.

In its sample, this clone was seen once. This chain joins TRBV7-2 and TRBJ2-5; 8 bases align to TRBD2. This CDR3 has 13 residues. Trimming at V came to 6 bases and at J to 5 bases, leaving 5 bases not matched to a gene. Germline CDR1 and CDR2: SGHTA and FQGNSA. CDR3 coding DNA: TGTGCCAGCAGACGGGGGACTAGTGAGACCCAGTACTTC. This codes for CASRRGTSETQYF.

This rearrangement joins TRBV14 to TRBJ1-6, with a possible D match to TRBD1 (5 bases). V gave up 0 bases and J gave up 13 bases, with 16 bases separating them. Germline V gene lookup returns CDR1 SGHDN and CDR2 FVKESK. The CDR3 contains 15 residues. CDR3 coding DNA: TGTGCCAGCAGCCAAGATGGGGCAGATTTGGGGCCCCTCCACTTT. It is translated as CASSQDGADLGPLHF.

The rearrangement uses TRBV6-5 and TRBJ2-1, with D uncertain. V was shortened by 7 bases and J by 9 bases, with 7 bases between the two germline ends. Germline loops: CDR1 MNHEY, CDR2 SVGAGI. The CDR3 is made up of 10 amino acids. CDR3: CASMHGEQFF. Here the CDR3 DNA reads TGTGCCAGCATGCACGGTGAGCAGTTCTTC.

The table lists this clone with a count of one. The V and J genes are TRBV6-5 and TRBJ1-2; D is unresolved. The CDR3 covers 13 residues. CDR1 is MNHEY, CDR2 SVGAGI, per germline. V lost 6 bases and J 8 bases, leaving 16 bases between the germline ends. DNA for the CDR3: TGTGCCAGCAGACCGCCGGGGATCCAAGGCTACACCTTC. It yields the protein CASRPPGIQGYTF.

This clone was seen a single time. This chain joins TRBV4-2 and TRBJ1-5; D gene uncertain. This CDR3 is built from 14 residues. CDR1 and CDR2 from the germline V gene are LGHNA and YNFKEQ. Trimming stripped 1 base from V and 4 bases from J, with 8 bases between. CDR3: CASSQVGENQPQHF. In DNA, the CDR3 is TGTGCCAGCAGCCAAGTTGGAGAGAATCAGCCCCAGCATTTT.

V is TRBV11-2 and J is TRBJ1-1; 10 nucleotides line up with TRBD1. With V trimmed by 1 base and J by 1 base, 3 bases remained unmatched. This CDR3 region has 16 residues. The germline CDR1 and CDR2 sequences are SGHAT and FQNNGV. The CDR3 DNA reads as TGTGCCAGCAGCTTAGCTGGACAGGGGGGGAACACTGAAGCTTTCTTT. Its protein is CASSLAGQGGNTEAFF.

This clone appeared once. The gene calls are TRBV6-5 and TRBJ2-7, with TRBD2 as a possible D gene (5 bases). In germline, CDR1 is MNHEY, CDR2 SVGAGI. This CDR3 is built from 11 residues. Trimming shortened V by 6 bases and J by 6 bases, and 9 bases separated the two germline ends. The CDR3 reads CASRLGSEQYF. The DNA for the CDR3 is TGTGCCAGCAGACTGGGGAGCGAGCAGTACTTC.

This clone was found once. V is TRBV5-1 and J is TRBJ2-2; TRBD1 aligns across 8 bases. V dropped 5 bases and J dropped 4; count of bases not matched to a gene: 4. This CDR3 has 14 amino acids. Per germline, CDR1 SGHRS and CDR2 YFSETQ. DNA of the CDR3: TGCGCCAGCAGGGACAGGGCCTCCACCGGGGAGCTGTTTTTT. As protein: CASRDRASTGELFF.

The rearrangement joins TRBV7-6 to TRBJ1-3, with TRBD1 matching over 10 bases. This CDR3 has 15 amino acids. V dropped 1 base and J dropped 8; count of bases not matched to a gene: 5. In germline, CDR1 is SGHVS, CDR2 FNYEAQ. CDR3 DNA: TGTGCCAGCAGCTTAGGGGGGACAGGGGAATACACCATATATTTT. Translated: CASSLGGTGEYTIYF.

The chain uses TRBV4-1 and TRBJ2-7; possibly TRBD2 for D (6 bases). There are 18 residues in the CDR3. Germline values: CDR1 MGHRA, CDR2 YSYEKL. Trimming took 0 bases from V and 1 from J, leaving 19 bases between them. For the CDR3, the DNA is TGCGCCAGCAGCCAAGACTTCAGGGAGGCGCTATTTTCCTACGAGCAGTACTTC. Amino acids: CASSQDFREALFSYEQYF.

The J gene is TRBJ2-1, the V gene TRBV19; 9 nucleotides agree with TRBD1. The CDR3 is made up of 15 amino acids. Germline V CDR1 and CDR2: LNHDA, SQIVND (reference sequence). The J segment lost 0 bases and the V segment lost 6 bases, leaving 3 bases of the junction unmatched. The chain's CDR3 is CASRWGQGSYNEQFF. The CDR3 nucleotides are TGTGCCAGTAGATGGGGACAGGGCTCCTACAATGAGCAGTTCTTC.

This clone appeared a few times. V usage is TRBV12-5 and J usage is TRBJ2-1; D remains unclear. This CDR3 spans 13 amino acids. Per germline, CDR1 LGHNT and CDR2 FRNRAP. V was clipped by 1 base and J by 7 bases, with 8 bases between them. The CDR3 nucleotides read TGTGCTAGTGGTTTGGCTGGAGCTAATGAGCAGTTCTTC. Its translation: CASGLAGANEQFF.

This chain joins TRBV5-1 and TRBJ1-1, with unresolved D. The CDR3 spans 15 residues. Trimming stripped 2 bases from V and 3 bases from J, with 14 bases between. Germline CDR1 and CDR2: SGHRS and YFSETQ. The CDR3 is CASSFTGRWDTEAFF. CDR3 in DNA: TGCGCCAGCAGCTTCACTGGGAGATGGGACACTGAAGCTTTCTTT.

V gene TRBV15 combines with J gene TRBJ2-7, with 8 bases lining up with TRBD2. The CDR3 loop spans 18 amino acids. V was clipped by 0 bases and J by 2 bases; unmatched bases: 12. CDR1 LNHNV and CDR2 YYDKDF come from the germline V gene (reference sequence). CDR3 sequence (DNA): TGTGCCACCAGCAGAGAGGGGCGGGGCGGGGGGCTAACCTACGAGCAGTACTTC. This codes for CATSREGRGGGLTYEQYF.

The chain has TRBV10-3 and TRBJ1-6, with 7 positions matching TRBD1. The V gene end was trimmed by 4 bases and the J gene end by 5 bases; junction bases not matched to a gene: 2. Germline-derived CDR1 and CDR2 are ENHRY and SYGVKD. CDR3 length equals 14 residues. CDR3 nucleotide sequence: TGTGCCATCAGTGTGGGGACAGATAATTCACCCCTCCACTTT. Translation gives CAISVGTDNSPLHF.

The chain uses TRBV5-4 and TRBJ2-5, with D possibly matching TRBD2 (6 bases). The V gene lost 0 bases and the J gene lost 4 bases, with 13 bases spanning the gap. Germline values: CDR1 SGHNT, CDR2 YYREEE (reference sequence). This CDR3 has 15 residues. The CDR3 DNA reads TGTGCCAGCAGCTTGGCGGGGACTGCCCTAGAGACCCAGTACTTC. As protein: CASSLAGTALETQYF.

This clone has just one count. V gene TRBV28 combines with J gene TRBJ1-2; 8 bases are shared with TRBD1. CDR3 length: 13 amino acids. V lost 6 bases, J lost 4 bases, and 4 bases stayed unmatched. Germline V gives CDR1 MDHEN, CDR2 SYDVKM. CDR3: CASREGQGYGYTF. Written as DNA, the CDR3 is TGTGCCAGCAGGGAAGGACAGGGCTATGGCTACACCTTC.